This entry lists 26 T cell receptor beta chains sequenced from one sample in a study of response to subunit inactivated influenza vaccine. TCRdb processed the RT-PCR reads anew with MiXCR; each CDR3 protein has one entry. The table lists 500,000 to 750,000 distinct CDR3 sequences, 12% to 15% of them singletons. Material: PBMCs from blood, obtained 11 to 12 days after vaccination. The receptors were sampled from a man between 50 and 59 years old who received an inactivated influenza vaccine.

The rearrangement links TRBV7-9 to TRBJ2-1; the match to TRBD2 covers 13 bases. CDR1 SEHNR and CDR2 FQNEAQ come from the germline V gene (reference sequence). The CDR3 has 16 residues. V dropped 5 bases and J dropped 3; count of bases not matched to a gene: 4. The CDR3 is CASSHGTSGDYNEQFF. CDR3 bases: TGTGCCAGCAGCCACGGGACTAGCGGGGACTACAATGAGCAGTTCTTC. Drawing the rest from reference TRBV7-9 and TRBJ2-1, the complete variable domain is DTGVSQNPRHKITKRGQNVTFRCDPISEHNRLYWYRQTLGQGPEFLTYFQNEAQLEKSRLLSDRFSAERPKGSFSTLEIQRTEQGDSAMYLCASSHGTSGDYNEQFFGPGTRLTVL.

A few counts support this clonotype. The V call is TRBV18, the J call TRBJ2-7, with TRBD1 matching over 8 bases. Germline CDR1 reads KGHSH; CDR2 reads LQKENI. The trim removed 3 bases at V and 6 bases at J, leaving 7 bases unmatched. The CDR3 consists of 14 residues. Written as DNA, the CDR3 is TGTGCCAGCTCACCTCCGGGACAGGTTGCCGAGCAGTACTTC. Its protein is CASSPPGQVAEQYF.

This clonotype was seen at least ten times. The CDR3: CSARILAGAKNIQYF. CDR3 DNA sequence: TGCAGTGCTAGAATCCTAGCGGGAGCCAAAAACATTCAGTACTTC. The chain has TRBV20-1 and TRBJ2-4; TRBD2 aligns across 8 bases. CDR1 is DFQATT, CDR2 SNEGSKA, per germline (reference sequence). The V segment lost 2 bases and the J segment 0 bases; nucleotides outside the gene matches: 3. The CDR3 is 15 amino acids.

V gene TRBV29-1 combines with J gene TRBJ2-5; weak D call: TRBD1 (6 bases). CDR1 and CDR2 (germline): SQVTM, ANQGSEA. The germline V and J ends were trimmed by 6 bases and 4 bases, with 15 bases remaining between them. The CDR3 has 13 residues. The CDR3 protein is CSVEGVVGETQYF. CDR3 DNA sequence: TGCAGCGTAGAGGGGGTGGTGGGAGAGACCCAGTACTTC.

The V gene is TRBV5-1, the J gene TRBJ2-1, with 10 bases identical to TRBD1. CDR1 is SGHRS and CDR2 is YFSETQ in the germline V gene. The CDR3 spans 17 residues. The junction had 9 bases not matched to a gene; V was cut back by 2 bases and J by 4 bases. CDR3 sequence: CASSFSTGGNSYNEQFF. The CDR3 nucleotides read TGCGCCAGCAGCTTCTCGACAGGGGGCAATTCATACAATGAGCAGTTCTTC.

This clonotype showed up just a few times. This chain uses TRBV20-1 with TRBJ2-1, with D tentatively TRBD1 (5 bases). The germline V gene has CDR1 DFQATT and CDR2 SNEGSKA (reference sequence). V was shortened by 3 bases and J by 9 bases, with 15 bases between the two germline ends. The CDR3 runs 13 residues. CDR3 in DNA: TGCAGTGCTAGGGCAGGGATCATGGGTGAGCAGTTCTTC. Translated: CSARAGIMGEQFF.

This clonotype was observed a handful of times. The CDR3 DNA follows: TGTGCCAGCAGCTTAAACATGAACTATGGCTACACCTTC. It is translated as CASSLNMNYGYTF. The V and J genes are TRBV7-9 and TRBJ1-2, with no clear D. CDR3 length: 13 residues. Trimming removed 2 bases from V and 2 bases from J, with 6 bases in between. Germline CDR1 SEHNR, CDR2 FQNEAQ (reference sequence).

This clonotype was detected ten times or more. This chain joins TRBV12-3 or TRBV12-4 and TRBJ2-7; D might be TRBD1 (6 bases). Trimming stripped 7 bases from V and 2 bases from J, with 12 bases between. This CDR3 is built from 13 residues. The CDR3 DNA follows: TGTGCCAGCACCCGGGACACAGCCTACGAGCAGTACTTC. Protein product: CASTRDTAYEQYF.

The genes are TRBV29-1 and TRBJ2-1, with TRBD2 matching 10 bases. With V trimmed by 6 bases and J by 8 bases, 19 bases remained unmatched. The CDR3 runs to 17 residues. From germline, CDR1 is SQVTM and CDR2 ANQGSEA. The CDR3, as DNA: TGCAGCGTACTGGGGACGCTAGCGGGAGATCTGAGGGATGAGCAGTTCTTC. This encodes CSVLGTLAGDLRDEQFF.

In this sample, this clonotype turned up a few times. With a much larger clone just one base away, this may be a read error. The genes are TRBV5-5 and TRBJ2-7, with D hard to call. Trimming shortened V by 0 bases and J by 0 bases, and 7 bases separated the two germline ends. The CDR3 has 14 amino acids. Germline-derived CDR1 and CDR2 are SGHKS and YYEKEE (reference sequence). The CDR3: CASSLVAHSYEQYF. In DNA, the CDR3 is TGTGCCAGCAGCTTGGTGGCACACTCCTACGAGCAGTACTTC.

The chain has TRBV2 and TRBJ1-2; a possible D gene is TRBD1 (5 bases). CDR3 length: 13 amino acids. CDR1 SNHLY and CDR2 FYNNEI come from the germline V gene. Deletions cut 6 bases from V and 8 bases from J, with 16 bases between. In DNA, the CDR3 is TGTGCCAGCAGGGCCCCGGGGGGTGAGGGCTACACCTTC. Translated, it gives CASRAPGGEGYTF.

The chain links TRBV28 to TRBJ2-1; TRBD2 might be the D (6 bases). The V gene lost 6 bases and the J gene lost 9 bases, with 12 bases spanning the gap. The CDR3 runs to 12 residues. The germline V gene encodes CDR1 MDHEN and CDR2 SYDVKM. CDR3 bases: TGTGCCAGCAGAGTACAGGAGGGTGAGCAGTTCTTC. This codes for CASRVQEGEQFF.

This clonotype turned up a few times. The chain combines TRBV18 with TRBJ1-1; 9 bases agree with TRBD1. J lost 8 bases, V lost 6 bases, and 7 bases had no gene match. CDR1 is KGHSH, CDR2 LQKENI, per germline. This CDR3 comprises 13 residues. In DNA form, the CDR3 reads TGTGCCAGCTCCCCCGGACAGGGGAGAGAAGCTTTCTTT. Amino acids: CASSPGQGREAFF.

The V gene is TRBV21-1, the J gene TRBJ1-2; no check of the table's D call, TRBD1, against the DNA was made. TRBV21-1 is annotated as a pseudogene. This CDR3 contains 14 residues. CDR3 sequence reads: CASSRGTTPRAYTF. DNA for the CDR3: TGTGCCAGCAGCAGGGGGACCACCCCGCGTGCCTACACCTTC.

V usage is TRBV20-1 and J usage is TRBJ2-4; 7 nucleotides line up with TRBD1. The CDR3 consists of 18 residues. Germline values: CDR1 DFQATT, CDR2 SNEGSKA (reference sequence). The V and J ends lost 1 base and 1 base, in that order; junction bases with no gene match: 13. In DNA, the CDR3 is TGCAGTGCTAGAGGGCAGGGGGTTTTAGTTATGGCCAAAAACATTCAGTACTTC. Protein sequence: CSARGQGVLVMAKNIQYF.

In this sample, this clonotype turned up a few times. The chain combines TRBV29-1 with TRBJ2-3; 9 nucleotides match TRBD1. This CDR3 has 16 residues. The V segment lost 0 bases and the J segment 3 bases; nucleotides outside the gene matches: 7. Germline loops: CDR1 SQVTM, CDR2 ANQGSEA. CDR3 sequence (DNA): TGCAGCGTTGAAGATCCGGACAGGGGAGGGACAGATACGCAGTATTTT. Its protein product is CSVEDPDRGGTDTQYF.

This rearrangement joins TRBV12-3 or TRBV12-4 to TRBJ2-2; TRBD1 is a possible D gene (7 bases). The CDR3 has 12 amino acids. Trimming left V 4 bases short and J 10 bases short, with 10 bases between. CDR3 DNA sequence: TGTGCCAGCAGTTCAGGGGGGCTGGAGCTGTTTTTT. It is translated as CASSSGGLELFF.

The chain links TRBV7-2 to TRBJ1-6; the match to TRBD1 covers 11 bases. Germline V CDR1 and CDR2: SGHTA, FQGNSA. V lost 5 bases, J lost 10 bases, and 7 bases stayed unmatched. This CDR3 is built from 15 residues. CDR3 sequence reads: CASSGGTGGRSPLHF. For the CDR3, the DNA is TGTGCCAGCAGCGGTGGGACAGGGGGTAGATCACCCCTCCACTTT.

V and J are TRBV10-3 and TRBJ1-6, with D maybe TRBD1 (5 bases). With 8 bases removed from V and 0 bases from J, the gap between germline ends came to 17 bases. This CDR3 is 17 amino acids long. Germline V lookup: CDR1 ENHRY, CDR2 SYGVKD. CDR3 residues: CAILEETGSSYNSPLHF. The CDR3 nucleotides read TGTGCCATCCTCGAGGAAACAGGTAGCTCCTATAATTCACCCCTCCACTTT.

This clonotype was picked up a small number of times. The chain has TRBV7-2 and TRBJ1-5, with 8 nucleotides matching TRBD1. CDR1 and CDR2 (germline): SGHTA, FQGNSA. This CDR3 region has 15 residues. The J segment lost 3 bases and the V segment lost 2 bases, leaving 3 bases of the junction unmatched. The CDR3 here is CASSLMGQVNQPQHF. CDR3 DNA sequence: TGTGCCAGCAGCTTAATGGGACAGGTCAATCAGCCCCAGCATTTT.

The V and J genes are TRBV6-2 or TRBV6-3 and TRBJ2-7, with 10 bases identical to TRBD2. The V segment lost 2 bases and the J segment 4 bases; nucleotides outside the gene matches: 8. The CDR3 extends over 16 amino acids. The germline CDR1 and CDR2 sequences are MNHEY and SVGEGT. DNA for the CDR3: TGTGCCAGCAGTTACCCGAAAAGCGGGGGGGCTTACGAGCAGTACTTC. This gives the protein CASSYPKSGGAYEQYF.

CDR3 bases: TGTGCCAGCAGCGTAGCGCCCACTAATGAGCAGTTCTTC. Translation gives CASSVAPTNEQFF. V is TRBV9 and J is TRBJ2-1; D ambiguous. CDR1 is SGDLS, CDR2 YYNGEE, per germline. V was clipped by 0 bases and J by 7 bases, with 8 bases between them. The CDR3 sequence is 13 residues long.

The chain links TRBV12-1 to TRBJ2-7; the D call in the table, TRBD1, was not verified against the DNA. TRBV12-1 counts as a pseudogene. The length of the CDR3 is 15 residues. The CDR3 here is CASKDRGRLTYEQYF. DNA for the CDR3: TGTGCCAGCAAAGACAGGGGGAGACTTACCTACGAGCAGTACTTC.

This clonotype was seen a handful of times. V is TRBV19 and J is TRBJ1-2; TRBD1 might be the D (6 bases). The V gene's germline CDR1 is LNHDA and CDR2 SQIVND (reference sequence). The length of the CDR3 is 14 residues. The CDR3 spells CAAHDGRGYYGYTF. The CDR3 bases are TGTGCTGCCCACGACGGCAGGGGATACTATGGCTACACCTTC.

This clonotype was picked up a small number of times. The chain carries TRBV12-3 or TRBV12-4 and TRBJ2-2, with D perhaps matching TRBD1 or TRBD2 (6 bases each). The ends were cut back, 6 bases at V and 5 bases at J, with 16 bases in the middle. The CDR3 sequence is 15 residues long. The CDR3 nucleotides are TGTGCCAGCAGAGGGGCCCCGGGGGCGACCGGGGAGCTGTTTTTT. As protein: CASRGAPGATGELFF.

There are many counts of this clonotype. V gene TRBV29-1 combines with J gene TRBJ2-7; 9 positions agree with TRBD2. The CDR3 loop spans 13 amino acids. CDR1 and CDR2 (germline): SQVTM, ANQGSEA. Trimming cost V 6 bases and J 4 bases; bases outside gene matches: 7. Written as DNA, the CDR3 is TGCAGCGTAACCGGGACTAGCAATTACGAGCAGTACTTC. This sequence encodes CSVTGTSNYEQYF.